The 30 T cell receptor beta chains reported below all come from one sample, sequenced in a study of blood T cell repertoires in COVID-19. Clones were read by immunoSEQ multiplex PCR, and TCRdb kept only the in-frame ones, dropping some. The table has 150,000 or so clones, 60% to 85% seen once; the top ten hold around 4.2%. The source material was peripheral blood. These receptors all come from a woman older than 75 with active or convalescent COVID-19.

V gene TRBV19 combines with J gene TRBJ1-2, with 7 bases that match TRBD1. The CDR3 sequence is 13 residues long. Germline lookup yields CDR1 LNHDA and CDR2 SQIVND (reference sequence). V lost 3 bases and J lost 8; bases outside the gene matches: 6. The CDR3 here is CASSIDRDSGYTF. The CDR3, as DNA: TGTGCCAGTAGTATCGACAGGGACTCCGGCTACACCTTC.

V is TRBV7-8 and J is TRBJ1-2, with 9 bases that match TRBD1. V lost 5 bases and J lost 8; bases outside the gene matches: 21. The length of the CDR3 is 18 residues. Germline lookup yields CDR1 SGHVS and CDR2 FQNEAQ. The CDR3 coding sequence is TGTGCCAGCAGCAATATCATCCGGGACAGGGTCTTGAGTGGCGGCTACACCTTC. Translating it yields CASSNIIRDRVLSGGYTF.

The CDR3 coding sequence is TGCGCCAGCAGTCCTAGCTGGGGGGTAGATGAAAAACTGTTTTTT. Encoded protein: CASSPSWGVDEKLFF. The V call is TRBV5-1, the J call TRBJ1-4, with D perhaps TRBD1 (5 bases). V lost 5 bases, J lost 6 bases, and 17 bases lay in between. CDR1 and CDR2 from the germline V gene are SGHRS and YFSETQ. The CDR3 runs 15 residues.

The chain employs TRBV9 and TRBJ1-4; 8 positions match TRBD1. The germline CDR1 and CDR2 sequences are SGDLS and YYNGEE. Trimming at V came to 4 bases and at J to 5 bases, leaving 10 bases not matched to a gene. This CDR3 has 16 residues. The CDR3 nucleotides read TGTGCCAGCAGCCCCCGGGGACAGGCTGGGAATGAAAAACTGTTTTTT. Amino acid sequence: CASSPRGQAGNEKLFF. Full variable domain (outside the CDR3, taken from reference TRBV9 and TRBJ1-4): DSGVTQTPKHLITATGQRVTLRCSPRSGDLSVYWYQQSLDQGLQFLIQYYNGEERAKGNILERFSAQQFPDLHSELNLSSLELGDSALYFCASSPRGQAGNEKLFFGSGTQLSVL.

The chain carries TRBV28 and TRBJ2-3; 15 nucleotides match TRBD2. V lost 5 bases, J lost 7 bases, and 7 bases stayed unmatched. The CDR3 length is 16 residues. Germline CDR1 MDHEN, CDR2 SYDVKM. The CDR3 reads CASSPAGTSGGNTQYF. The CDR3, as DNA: TGTGCCAGCAGTCCTGCAGGGACTAGCGGGGGGAATACGCAGTATTTT.

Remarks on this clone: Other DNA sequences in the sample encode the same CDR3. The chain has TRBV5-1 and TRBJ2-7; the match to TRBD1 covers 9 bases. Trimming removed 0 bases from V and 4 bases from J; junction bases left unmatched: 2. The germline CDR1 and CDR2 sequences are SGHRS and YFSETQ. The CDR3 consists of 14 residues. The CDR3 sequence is CASSLDRGPYEQYF. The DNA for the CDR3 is TGCGCCAGCAGCTTGGACAGGGGGCCATACGAGCAGTACTTC.

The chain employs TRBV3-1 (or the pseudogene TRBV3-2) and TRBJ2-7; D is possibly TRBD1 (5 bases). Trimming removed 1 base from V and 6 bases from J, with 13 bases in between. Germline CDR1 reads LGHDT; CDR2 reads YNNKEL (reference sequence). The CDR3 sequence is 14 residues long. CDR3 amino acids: CASSQVIAGREQYF. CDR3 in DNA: TGTGCCAGCAGCCAAGTTATTGCAGGGCGCGAGCAGTACTTC.

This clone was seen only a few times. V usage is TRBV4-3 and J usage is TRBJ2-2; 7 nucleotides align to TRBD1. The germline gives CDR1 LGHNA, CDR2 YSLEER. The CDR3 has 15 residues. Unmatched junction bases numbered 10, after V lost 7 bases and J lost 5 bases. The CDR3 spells CASTTGHGVTGELFF. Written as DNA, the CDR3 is TGCGCCAGCACGACAGGGCACGGAGTTACCGGGGAGCTGTTTTTT.

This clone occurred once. The DNA of the CDR3 is TGTGCCTGGGATTCCATCCTTGCGGGGGGCGGCGAGCAGTACTTC. Encoded protein: CAWDSILAGGGEQYF. This chain uses TRBV30 with TRBJ2-7; 8 bases agree with TRBD2. Germline V gene lookup returns CDR1 GTSNPN and CDR2 SVGIG (reference sequence). The CDR3 has 15 residues. The V and J ends lost 5 bases and 6 bases, in that order; junction bases with no gene match: 15.

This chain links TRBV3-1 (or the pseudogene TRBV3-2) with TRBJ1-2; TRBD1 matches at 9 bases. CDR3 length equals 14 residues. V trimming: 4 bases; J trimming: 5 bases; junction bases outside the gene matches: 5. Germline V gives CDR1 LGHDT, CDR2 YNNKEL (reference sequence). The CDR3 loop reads CASSPSGTGYGYTF. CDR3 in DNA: TGTGCCAGCAGCCCATCTGGGACAGGGTATGGCTACACCTTC.

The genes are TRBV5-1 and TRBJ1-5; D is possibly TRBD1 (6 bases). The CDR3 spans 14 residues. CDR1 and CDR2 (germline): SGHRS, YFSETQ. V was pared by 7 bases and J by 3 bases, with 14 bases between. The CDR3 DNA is TGCGCCAGCGGGGAGGGGGGACCCAATCAGCCCCAGCATTTT. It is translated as CASGEGGPNQPQHF.

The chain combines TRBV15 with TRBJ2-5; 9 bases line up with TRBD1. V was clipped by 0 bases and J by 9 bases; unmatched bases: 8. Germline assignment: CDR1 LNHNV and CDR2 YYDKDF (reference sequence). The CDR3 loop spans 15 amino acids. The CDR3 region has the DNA TGTGCCACCAGCAGAGATACAGGGGGCGTAGGGTCCCAGTACTTC. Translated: CATSRDTGGVGSQYF.

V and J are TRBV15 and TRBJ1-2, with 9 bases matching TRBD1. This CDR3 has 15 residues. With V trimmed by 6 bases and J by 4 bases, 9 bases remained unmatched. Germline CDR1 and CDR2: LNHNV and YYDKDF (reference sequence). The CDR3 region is CATSQPGQGSYGYTF. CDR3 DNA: TGTGCCACCAGTCAACCGGGACAGGGTAGCTATGGCTACACCTTC.

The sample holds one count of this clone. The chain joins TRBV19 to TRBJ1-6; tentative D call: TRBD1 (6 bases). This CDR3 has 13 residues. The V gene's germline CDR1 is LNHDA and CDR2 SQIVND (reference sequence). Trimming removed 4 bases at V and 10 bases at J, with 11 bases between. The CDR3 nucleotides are TGTGCCAGTAGTAGCACAGGGTTGTCACCCCTCCACTTT. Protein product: CASSSTGLSPLHF.

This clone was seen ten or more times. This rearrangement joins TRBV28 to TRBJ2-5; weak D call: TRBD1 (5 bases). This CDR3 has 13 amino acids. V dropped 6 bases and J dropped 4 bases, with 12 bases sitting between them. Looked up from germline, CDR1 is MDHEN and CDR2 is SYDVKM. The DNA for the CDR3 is TGTGCCAGCAGGGCAGGGAATCGAGAGACCCAGTACTTC. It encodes CASRAGNRETQYF. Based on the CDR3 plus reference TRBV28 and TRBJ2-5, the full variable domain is DVKVTQSSRYLVKRTGEKVFLECVQDMDHENMFWYRQDPGLGLRLIYFSYDVKMKEKGDIPEGYSVSREKKERFSLILESASTNQTSMYLCASRAGNRETQYFGPGTRLLVL.

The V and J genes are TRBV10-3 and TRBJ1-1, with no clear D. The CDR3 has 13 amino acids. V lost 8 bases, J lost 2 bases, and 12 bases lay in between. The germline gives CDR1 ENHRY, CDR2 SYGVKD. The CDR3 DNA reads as TGTGCCATCCGCGGGCGGATAAACACTGAAGCTTTCTTT. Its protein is CAIRGRINTEAFF.

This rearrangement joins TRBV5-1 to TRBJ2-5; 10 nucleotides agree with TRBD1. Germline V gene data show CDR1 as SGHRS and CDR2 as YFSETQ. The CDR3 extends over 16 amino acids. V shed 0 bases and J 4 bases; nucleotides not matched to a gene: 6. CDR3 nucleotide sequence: TGCGCCAGCAGCTTGGCGACAGGGGGCGGAGGAGAGACCCAGTACTTC. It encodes CASSLATGGGGETQYF. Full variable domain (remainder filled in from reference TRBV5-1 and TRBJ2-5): KAGVTQTPRYLIKTRGQQVTLSCSPISGHRSVSWYQQTPGQGLQFLFEYFSETQRNKGNFPGRFSGRQFSNSRSEMNVSTLELGDSALYLCASSLATGGGGETQYFGPGTRLLVL.

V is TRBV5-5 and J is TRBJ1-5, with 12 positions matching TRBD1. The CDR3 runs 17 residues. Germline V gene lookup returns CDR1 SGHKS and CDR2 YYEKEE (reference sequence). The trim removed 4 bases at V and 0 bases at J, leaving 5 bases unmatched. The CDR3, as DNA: TGTGCCAGCAGCCCGGGGACAGGGGGCTATAGCAATCAGCCCCAGCATTTT. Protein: CASSPGTGGYSNQPQHF.

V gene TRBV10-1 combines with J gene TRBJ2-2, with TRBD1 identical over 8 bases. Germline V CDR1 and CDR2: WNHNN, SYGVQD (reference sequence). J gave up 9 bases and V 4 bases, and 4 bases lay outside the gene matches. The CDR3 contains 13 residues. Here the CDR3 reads CASSGRGLRELFF. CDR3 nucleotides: TGCGCCAGCAGTGGCAGGGGGCTTAGGGAGCTGTTTTTT.

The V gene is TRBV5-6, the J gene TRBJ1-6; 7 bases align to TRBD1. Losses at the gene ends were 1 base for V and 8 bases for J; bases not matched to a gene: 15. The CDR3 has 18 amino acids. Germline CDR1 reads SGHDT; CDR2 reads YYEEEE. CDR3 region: CASSLYSTQGFMDSPLHF. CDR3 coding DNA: TGTGCCAGCAGCTTGTACTCAACACAGGGGTTTATGGATTCACCCCTCCACTTT.

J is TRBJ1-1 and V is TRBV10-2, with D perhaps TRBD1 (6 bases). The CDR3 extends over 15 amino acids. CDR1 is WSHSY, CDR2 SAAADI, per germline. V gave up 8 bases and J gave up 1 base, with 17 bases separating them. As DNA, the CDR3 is TGCGCCAGCCGTACAGGACAGAGAACGAACACTGAAGCTTTCTTT. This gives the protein CASRTGQRTNTEAFF.

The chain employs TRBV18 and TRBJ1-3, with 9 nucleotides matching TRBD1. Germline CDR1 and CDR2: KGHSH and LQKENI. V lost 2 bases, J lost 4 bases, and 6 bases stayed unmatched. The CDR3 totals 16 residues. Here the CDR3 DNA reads TGTGCCAGCTCACCAGGGACAGGGTCCTTGGGAAACACCATATATTTT. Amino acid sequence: CASSPGTGSLGNTIYF.

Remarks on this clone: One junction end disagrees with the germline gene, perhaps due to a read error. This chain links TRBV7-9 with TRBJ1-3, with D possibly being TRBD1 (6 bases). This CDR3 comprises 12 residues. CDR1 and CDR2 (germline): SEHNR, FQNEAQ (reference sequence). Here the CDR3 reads CASSFAWGLTSF. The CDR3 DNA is TGTGCCAGCAGCTTCGCTTGGGGGCTAACGAGTTTT.

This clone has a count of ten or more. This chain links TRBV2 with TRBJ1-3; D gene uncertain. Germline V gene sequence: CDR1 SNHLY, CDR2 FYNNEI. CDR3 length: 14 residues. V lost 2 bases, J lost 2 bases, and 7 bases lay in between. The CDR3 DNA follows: TGTGCCAGCAGTGAATACAGTACTGGAAACACCATATATTTT. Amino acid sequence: CASSEYSTGNTIYF.

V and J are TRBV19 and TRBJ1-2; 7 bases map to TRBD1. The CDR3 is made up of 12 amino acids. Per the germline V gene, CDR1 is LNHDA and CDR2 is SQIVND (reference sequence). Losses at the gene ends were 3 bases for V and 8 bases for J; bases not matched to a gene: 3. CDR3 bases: TGTGCCAGTAGTATGAACAGGGGAGGCTACACCTTC. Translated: CASSMNRGGYTF. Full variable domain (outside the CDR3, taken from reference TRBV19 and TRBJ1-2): DGGITQSPKYLFRKEGQNVTLSCEQNLNHDAMYWYRQDPGQGLRLIYYSQIVNDFQKGDIAEGYSVSREKKESFPLTVTSAQKNPTAFYLCASSMNRGGYTFGSGTRLTVV.

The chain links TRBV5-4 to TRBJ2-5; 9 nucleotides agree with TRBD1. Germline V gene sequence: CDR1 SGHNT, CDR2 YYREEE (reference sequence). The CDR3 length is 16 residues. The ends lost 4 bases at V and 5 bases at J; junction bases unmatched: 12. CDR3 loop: CASSHKGQGFSETQYF. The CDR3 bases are TGTGCCAGCAGCCATAAAGGACAGGGGTTCTCGGAGACCCAGTACTTC.

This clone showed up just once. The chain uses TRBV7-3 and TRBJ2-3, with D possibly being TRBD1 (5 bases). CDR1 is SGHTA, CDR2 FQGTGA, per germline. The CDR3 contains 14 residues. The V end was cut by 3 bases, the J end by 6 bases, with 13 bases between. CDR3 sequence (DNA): TGTGCCAGCAGCTTGGCAGGGTCGGCGGATACGCAGTATTTT. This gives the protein CASSLAGSADTQYF.

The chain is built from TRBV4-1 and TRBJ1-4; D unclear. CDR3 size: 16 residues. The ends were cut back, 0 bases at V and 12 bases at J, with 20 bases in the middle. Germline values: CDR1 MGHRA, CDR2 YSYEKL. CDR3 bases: TGCGCCAGCAGCCAAGATACGAACCGGTTGGTCGGGGAACTGTTTTTT. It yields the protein CASSQDTNRLVGELFF.

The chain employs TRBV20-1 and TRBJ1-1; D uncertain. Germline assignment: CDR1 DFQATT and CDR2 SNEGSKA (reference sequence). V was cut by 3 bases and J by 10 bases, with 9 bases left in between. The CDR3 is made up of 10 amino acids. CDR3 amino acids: CSASQVGAFF. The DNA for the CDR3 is TGCAGTGCTAGTCAGGTTGGAGCTTTCTTT.

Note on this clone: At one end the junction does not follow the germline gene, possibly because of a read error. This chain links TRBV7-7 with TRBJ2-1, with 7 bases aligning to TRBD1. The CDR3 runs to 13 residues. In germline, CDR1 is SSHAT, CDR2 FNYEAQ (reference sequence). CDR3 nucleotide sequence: TGTGCTAGCAGCGACGACAGGGTCAATGAGCAGTTCTTC. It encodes CASSDDRVNEQFF.